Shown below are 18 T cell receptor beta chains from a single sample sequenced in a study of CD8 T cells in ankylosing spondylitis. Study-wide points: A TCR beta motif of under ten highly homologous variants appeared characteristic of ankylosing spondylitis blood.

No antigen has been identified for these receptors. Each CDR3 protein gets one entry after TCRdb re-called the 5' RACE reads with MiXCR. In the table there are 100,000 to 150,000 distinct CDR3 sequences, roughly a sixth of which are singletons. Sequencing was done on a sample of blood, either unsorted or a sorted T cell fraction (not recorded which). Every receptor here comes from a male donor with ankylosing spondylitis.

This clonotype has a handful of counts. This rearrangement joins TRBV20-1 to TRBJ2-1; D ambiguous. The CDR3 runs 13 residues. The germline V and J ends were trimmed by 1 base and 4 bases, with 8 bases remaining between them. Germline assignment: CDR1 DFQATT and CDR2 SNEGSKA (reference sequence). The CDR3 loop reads CSARVDTYNEQFF. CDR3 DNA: TGCAGTGCTAGAGTCGACACTTACAATGAGCAGTTCTTC.

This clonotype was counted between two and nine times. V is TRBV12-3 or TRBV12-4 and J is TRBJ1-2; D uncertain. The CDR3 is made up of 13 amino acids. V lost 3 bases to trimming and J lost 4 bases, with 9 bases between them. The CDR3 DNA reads TGTGCCAGCAGTTTTGTCGCCCGCTATGGCTACACCTTC. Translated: CASSFVARYGYTF.

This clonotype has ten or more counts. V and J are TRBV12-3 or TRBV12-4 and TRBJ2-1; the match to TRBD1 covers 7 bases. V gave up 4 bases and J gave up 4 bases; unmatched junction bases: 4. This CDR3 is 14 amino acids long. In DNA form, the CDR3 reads TGTGCCAGCAGTTGGGGGACAGATTACAATGAGCAGTTCTTC. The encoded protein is CASSWGTDYNEQFF.

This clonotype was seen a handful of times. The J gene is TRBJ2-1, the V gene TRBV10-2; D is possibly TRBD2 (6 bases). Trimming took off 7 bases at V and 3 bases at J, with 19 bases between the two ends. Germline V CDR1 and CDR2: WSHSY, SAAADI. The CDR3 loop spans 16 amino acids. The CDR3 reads CASTPGESSHYNEQFF. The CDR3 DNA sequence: TGCGCCAGCACTCCGGGAGAGTCATCTCACTACAATGAGCAGTTCTTC.

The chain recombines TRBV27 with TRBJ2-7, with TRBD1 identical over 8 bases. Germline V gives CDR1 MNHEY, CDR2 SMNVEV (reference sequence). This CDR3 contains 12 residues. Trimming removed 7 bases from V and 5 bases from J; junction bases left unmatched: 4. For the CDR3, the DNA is TGTGCCAGCACGACAGGGGCCCACGAGCAGTACTTC. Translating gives CASTTGAHEQYF.

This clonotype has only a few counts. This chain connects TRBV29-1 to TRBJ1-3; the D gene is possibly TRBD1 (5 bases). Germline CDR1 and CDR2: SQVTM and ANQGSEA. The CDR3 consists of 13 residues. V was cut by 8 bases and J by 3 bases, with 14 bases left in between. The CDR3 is CSPRGVYGNTIYF. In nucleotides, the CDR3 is TGCAGCCCCCGGGGGGTTTATGGAAACACCATATATTTT. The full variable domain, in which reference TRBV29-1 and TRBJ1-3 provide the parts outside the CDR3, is SAVISQKPSRDICQRGTSLTIQCQVDSQVTMMFWYRQQPGQSLTLIATANQGSEATYESGFVIDKFPISRPNLTFSTLTVSNMSPEDSSIYLCSPRGVYGNTIYFGEGSWLTVV.

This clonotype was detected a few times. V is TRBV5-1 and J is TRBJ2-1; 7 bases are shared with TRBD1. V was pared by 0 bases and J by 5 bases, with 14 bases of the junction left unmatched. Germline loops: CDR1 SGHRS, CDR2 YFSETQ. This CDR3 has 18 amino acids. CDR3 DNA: TGCGCCAGCAGCTTGGCCACCGGTGCAGGGGGTGAAGACAATGAGCAGTTCTTC. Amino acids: CASSLATGAGGEDNEQFF.

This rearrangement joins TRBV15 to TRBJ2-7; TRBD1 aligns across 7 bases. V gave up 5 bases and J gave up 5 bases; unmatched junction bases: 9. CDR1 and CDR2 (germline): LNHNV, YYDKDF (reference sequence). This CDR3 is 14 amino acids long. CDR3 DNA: TGTGCCACCAGCGCGACAGGGATCCGCCACGAGCAGTACTTC. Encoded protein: CATSATGIRHEQYF.

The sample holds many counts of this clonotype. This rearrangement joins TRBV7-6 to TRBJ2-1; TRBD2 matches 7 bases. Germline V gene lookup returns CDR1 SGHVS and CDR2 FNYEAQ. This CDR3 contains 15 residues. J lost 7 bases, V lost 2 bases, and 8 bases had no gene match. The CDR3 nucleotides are TGTGCCAGCAGCTTAAGTGGGAGGGCCTTTAATGAGCAGTTCTTC. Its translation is CASSLSGRAFNEQFF.

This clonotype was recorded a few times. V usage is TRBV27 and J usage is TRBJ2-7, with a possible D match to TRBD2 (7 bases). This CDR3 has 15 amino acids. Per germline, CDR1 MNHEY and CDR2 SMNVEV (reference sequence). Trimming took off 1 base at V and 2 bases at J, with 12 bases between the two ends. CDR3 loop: CASSLFAGATYEQYF. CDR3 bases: TGTGCCAGCAGTTTATTTGCGGGGGCAACCTACGAGCAGTACTTC.

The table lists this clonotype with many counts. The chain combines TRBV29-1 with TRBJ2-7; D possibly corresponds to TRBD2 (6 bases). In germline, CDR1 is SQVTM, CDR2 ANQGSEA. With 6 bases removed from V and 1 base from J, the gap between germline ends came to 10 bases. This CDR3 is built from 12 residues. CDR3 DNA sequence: TGCAGCGTCTTCGGGAGTTCCTACGAGCAGTACTTC. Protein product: CSVFGSSYEQYF.

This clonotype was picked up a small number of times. The CDR3 bases are TGCAGTGCTAGAGATCGTCCTAGCGGGAGTAGAATCCGGGAGACCCAGTACTTC. It translates to CSARDRPSGSRIRETQYF. V is TRBV20-1 and J is TRBJ2-5; 10 bases align to TRBD2. The CDR3 covers 18 residues. V gave up 0 bases and J gave up 5 bases; unmatched junction bases: 15. Germline lookup yields CDR1 DFQATT and CDR2 SNEGSKA (reference sequence).

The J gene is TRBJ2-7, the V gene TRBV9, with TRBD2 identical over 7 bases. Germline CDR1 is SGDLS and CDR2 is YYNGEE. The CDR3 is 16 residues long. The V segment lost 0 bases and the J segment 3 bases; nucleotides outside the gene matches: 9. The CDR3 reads CASSVGGTAGVYEQYF. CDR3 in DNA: TGTGCCAGCAGCGTAGGCGGCACCGCGGGGGTCTACGAGCAGTACTTC. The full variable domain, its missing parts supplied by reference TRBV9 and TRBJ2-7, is DSGVTQTPKHLITATGQRVTLRCSPRSGDLSVYWYQQSLDQGLQFLIQYYNGEERAKGNILERFSAQQFPDLHSELNLSSLELGDSALYFCASSVGGTAGVYEQYFGPGTRLTVT.

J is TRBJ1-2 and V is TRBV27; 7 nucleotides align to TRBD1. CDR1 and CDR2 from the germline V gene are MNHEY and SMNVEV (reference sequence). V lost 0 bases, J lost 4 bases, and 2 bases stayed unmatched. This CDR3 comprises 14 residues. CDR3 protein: CASSLSRTGYGYTF. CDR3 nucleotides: TGTGCCAGCAGTTTATCACGGACAGGCTATGGCTACACCTTC.

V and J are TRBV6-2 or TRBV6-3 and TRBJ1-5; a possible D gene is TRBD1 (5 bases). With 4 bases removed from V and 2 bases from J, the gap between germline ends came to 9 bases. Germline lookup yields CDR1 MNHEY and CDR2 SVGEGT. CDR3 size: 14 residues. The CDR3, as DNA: TGTGCCAGCAGTTCAGGGATAGGCAATCAGCCCCAGCATTTT. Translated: CASSSGIGNQPQHF.

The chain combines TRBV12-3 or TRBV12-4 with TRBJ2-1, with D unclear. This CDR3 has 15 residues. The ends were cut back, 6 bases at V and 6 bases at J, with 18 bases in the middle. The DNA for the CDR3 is TGTGCCAGCAGCAGTCGACTCGATCAGCCCAATGAGCAGTTCTTC. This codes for CASSSRLDQPNEQFF.

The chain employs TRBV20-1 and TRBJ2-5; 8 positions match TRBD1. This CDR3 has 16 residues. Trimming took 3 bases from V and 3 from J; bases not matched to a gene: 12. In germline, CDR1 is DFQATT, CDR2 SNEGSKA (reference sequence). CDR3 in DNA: TGCAGTGCTAGCGCATCCAGGACAGGGATCGAAGAGACCCAGTACTTC. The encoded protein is CSASASRTGIEETQYF.

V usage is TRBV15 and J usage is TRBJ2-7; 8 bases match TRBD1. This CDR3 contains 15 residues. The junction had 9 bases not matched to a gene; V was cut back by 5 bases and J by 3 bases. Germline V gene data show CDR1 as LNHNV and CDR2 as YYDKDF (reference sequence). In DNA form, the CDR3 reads TGTGCCACCAGCGGGGAGACAGGGGCTATCTACGAGCAGTACTTC. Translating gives CATSGETGAIYEQYF.